This TCR beta chain appears in the sequencing data of a study of T cells in Graves' hyperthyroidism and ophthalmopathy. Overall study findings and caveats: Before onset, ophthalmopathy was predicted by the model a median about six months earlier.

What was amplified from RNA transcripts were TCR beta CDR3 regions. TCR CDR3 regions were first amplified by RT-PCR with HTBI primers. In TCRdb, the multiplex PCR reads were re-called with MiXCR into one record per CDR3 protein. The sample lists about 740,000 distinct CDR3 sequences; 11% to 15% were seen once. Thyroid ultrasound and orbital computed tomography, with clinical symptoms and serum thyroxine and TRAb, informed diagnoses. The authors took PBMCs from about 9.5 ml fresh peripheral blood. On this clonotype itself: Its antigen is unknown.

CDR1 and CDR2 (germline): SEHNR, FQNEAQ (reference sequence). The ends were cut back, 4 bases at V and 4 bases at J, with 14 bases in the middle. The CDR3 is 15 amino acids. The chain links TRBV7-9 to TRBJ2-1, with D tentatively TRBD1 (6 bases). Material for sequencing was blood. This TCR was recovered from a woman between 18 and 29 years old with Graves' hyperthyroidism. Written as DNA, the CDR3 is TGTGCCAGCAGCTCCTCAGGGGATTGGTACAATGAGCAGTTCTTC. Translating it yields CASSSSGDWYNEQFF.